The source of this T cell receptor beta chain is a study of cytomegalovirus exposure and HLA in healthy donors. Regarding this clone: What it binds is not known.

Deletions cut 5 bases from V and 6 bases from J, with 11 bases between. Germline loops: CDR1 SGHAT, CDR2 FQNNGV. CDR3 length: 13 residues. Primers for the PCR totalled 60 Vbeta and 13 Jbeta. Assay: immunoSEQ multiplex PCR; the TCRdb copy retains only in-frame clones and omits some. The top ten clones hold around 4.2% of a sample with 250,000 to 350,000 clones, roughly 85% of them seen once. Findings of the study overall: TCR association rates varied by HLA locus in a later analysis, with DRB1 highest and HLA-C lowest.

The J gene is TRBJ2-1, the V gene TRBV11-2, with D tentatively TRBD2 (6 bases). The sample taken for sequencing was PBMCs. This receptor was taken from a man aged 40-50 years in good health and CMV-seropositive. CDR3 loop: CASSARLGNEQFF. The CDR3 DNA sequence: TGTGCCAGCAGCGCCAGACTAGGCAATGAGCAGTTCTTC.